The clone carrying this T cell receptor beta chain is a singleton in its sample. Its cognate antigen is unknown. All donors were Caucasian adults living in Nashville, Tennessee. This entry comes from a study of shared clonotypes between healthy human individuals. Across the study: A donor's plate count was three for CD4 naive and three for CD4 memory; CD8 naive had two and CD8 memory one. Study-level results: Among a few donors, roughly 5% of naive CD4 clonotypes were found in common.

Per the original methods: As immunoSEQ supplied junction-only sequences (without quality scores), filtering differed. The repertoire was sequenced with immunoSEQ multiplex PCR; TCRdb's copy has only in-frame clones and lacks some. The V and J calls and clone size come from that table; D and trimming were worked out from the DNA. The sample contains over a million clones, approximately 98.5% of which appear only once. The CDR3 spans 16 residues. V lost 2 bases to trimming and J lost 4 bases; unmatched junction nucleotides: 7. Germline CDR1 is WSHSY and CDR2 is SAAADI. Specimen: naive CD4+ T cells sorted from blood. Specified subset: CD45RA+ positively selected. The genes are TRBV10-2 and TRBJ2-3, with 9 bases aligning to TRBD2. This receptor was obtained from a man younger than 40 in good health. CDR3 coding DNA: TGCGCCAGCAGTGAGGTTAGCGGGAGAGTCCCAGATACGCAGTATTTT. Its protein is CASSEVSGRVPDTQYF.